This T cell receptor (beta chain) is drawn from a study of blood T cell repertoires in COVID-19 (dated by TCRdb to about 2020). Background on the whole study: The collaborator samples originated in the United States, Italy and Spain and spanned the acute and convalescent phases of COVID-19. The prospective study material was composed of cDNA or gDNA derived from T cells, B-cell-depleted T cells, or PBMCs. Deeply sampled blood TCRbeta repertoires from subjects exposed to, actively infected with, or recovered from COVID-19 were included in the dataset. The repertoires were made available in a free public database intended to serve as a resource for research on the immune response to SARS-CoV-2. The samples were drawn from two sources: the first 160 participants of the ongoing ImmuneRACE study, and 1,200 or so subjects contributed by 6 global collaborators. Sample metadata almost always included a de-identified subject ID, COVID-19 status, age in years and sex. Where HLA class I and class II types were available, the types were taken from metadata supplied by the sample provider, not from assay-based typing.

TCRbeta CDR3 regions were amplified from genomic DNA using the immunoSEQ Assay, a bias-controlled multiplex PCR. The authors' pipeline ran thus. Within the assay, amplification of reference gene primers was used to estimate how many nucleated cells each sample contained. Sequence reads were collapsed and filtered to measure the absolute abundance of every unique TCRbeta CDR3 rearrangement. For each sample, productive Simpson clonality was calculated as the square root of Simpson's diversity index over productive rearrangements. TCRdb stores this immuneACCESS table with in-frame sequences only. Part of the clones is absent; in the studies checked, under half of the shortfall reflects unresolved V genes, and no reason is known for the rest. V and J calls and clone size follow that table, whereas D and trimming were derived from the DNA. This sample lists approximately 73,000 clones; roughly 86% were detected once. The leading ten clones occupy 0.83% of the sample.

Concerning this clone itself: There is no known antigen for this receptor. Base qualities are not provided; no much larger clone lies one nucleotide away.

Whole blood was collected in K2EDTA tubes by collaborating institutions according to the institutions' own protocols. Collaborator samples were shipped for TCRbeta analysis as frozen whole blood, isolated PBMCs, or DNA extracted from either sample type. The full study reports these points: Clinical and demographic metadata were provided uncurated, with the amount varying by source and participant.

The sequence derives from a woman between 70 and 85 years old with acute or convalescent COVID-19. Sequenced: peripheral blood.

This receptor has the CDR3 CASSLRTLDTEAFF. In nucleotide form, the sequence is TGCGCCAGCAGCTTGAGGACTCTTGACACTGAAGCTTTCTTT. The chain employs TRBV5-1 and TRBJ1-1; the D gene identity is not certain. V was cut back by 1 base and J by 3 bases, leaving a gap of 10 bases between them. The CDR3 runs 14 residues from the cysteine to the phenylalanine. This entry keeps only the CDR3 DNA: 42 bases, framed from base 1. According to the germline V gene, CDR1 reads SGHRS and CDR2 reads YFSETQ.